This entry lists 19 T cell receptor beta chains sequenced from one sample in a study of chemoradiotherapy in HPV16-positive cancers. TCRdb keeps only in-frame clones here, not all; method: immunoSEQ multiplex PCR. The sample lists about 29,000 clones, roughly nine tenths occurring once. The sample in question was blood, obtained from a patient who underwent chemoradiotherapy. The receptors shown here come from a human donor with HPV-associated anogenital cancer.

This chain connects TRBV30 to TRBJ2-3; no reliable D call. CDR1 is GTSNPN and CDR2 is SVGIG in the germline V gene (reference sequence). V was pared by 3 bases and J by 4 bases, with 11 bases between. The CDR3 runs 13 residues. Here the CDR3 DNA reads TGTGCCTGGAGGAAAACGGGTCCAGATACGCAGTATTTT. It is translated as CAWRKTGPDTQYF.

The chain employs TRBV30 and TRBJ1-4; D is unresolved. In germline, CDR1 is GTSNPN, CDR2 SVGIG (reference sequence). With 0 bases removed from V and 8 bases from J, the gap between germline ends came to 4 bases. This CDR3 is 11 amino acids long. The DNA of the CDR3 is TGTGCCTGGAGTGTAGAGGAAAAACTGTTTTTT. Residues: CAWSVEEKLFF. The full variable domain, in which reference TRBV30 and TRBJ1-4 provide the parts outside the CDR3, is SQTIHQWPATLVQPVGSPLSLECTVEGTSNPNLYWYRQAAGRGLQLLFYSVGIGQISSEVPQNLSASRPQDRQFILSSKKLLLSDSGFYLCAWSVEEKLFFGSGTQLSVL.

This chain links TRBV11-2 with TRBJ2-7; D is perhaps TRBD1 or TRBD2 (5 bases each). Germline-derived CDR1 and CDR2 are SGHAT and FQNNGV. The CDR3 is 16 residues long. The V and J ends lost 0 bases and 2 bases respectively, with 14 bases between them. CDR3 loop: CASSLETAKGPYEQYF. The CDR3, as DNA: TGTGCCAGCAGCTTAGAAACGGCTAAGGGACCCTACGAGCAGTACTTC.

The V gene is TRBV4-1, the J gene TRBJ1-1; the D is unclear. The length of the CDR3 is 15 residues. The ends were cut back, 3 bases at V and 4 bases at J, with 15 bases in the middle. CDR1 is MGHRA and CDR2 is YSYEKL in the germline V gene. The CDR3 protein is CASSHPLGSGTEAFF. The CDR3 nucleotides read TGCGCCAGCAGCCACCCCCTAGGCTCAGGCACTGAAGCTTTCTTT.

This clone was counted a few times. The V gene is TRBV6-1, the J gene TRBJ2-7; TRBD1 aligns across 7 bases. J lost 0 bases, V lost 1 base, and 3 bases had no gene match. The germline V gene has CDR1 MNHNS and CDR2 SASEGT. The CDR3 length is 15 residues. In nucleotides, the CDR3 is TGTGCCAGCAGTGAAGGGACAGGTAGCTCCTACGAGCAGTACTTC. It is translated as CASSEGTGSSYEQYF.

This clone showed up just once. The chain recombines TRBV28 with TRBJ1-1; TRBD1 aligns across 8 bases. The germline V gene has CDR1 MDHEN and CDR2 SYDVKM. The CDR3 totals 15 residues. Trimming cost V 6 bases and J 0 bases; bases outside gene matches: 6. This CDR3 is CASRETGDMNTEAFF. The CDR3 coding sequence is TGTGCCAGCAGGGAGACAGGGGACATGAACACTGAAGCTTTCTTT.

This clone was recorded a few times. The chain recombines TRBV7-7 with TRBJ2-2; 7 bases agree with TRBD1. The length of the CDR3 is 15 residues. The trim removed 5 bases at V and 2 bases at J, leaving 5 bases unmatched. CDR1 SSHAT and CDR2 FNYEAQ come from the germline V gene (reference sequence). Here the CDR3 DNA reads TGTGCCAGCAGCCCTGGGGACAGAAACACCGGGGAGCTGTTTTTT. Translated, it gives CASSPGDRNTGELFF.

This rearrangement joins TRBV6-5 to TRBJ1-3; D is undetermined. Germline CDR1 and CDR2: MNHEY and SVGAGI. The CDR3 covers 15 residues. Trimming took 1 base from V and 7 from J, leaving 14 bases between them. CDR3 sequence: CASSYWLGGQNTIYF. CDR3 coding DNA: TGTGCCAGCAGTTACTGGTTAGGAGGGCAGAACACCATATATTTT.

This chain joins TRBV5-6 and TRBJ1-3, with unresolved D. CDR1 and CDR2 from the germline V gene are SGHDT and YYEEEE. CDR3 size: 13 residues. Trimming pared 0 bases from V and 7 bases from J, leaving 8 bases between. Written as DNA, the CDR3 is TGTGCCAGCAGCTTGGAACAGTATAACACCATATATTTT. It encodes CASSLEQYNTIYF.

The rearrangement uses TRBV7-9 and TRBJ1-2, with D perhaps TRBD1 (6 bases). The ends were cut back, 1 base at V and 7 bases at J, with 7 bases in the middle. CDR1 SEHNR and CDR2 FQNEAQ come from the germline V gene (reference sequence). The CDR3 is made up of 12 amino acids. The CDR3 DNA follows: TGTGCCAGCAGCTTAGGGGGGGCTGGCTACACCTTC. Encoded protein: CASSLGGAGYTF.

V is TRBV5-1 and J is TRBJ2-5; D call uncertain. V shed 4 bases and J shed 2 bases, with 15 bases lying between them. The CDR3 extends over 15 amino acids. Germline CDR1 is SGHRS and CDR2 is YFSETQ. CDR3 in DNA: TGCGCCAGCAGCGCCATGGCTAGTGGACAAGAGACCCAGTACTTC. Its translation is CASSAMASGQETQYF.

The J gene is TRBJ2-1, the V gene TRBV4-1; 11 bases align to TRBD2. Germline V CDR1 and CDR2: MGHRA, YSYEKL. The V gene end was trimmed by 2 bases and the J gene end by 3 bases; junction bases not matched to a gene: 6. The CDR3 spans 17 residues. This chain's CDR3 is CASSQFGGLADYNEQFF. CDR3 nucleotides: TGCGCCAGCAGCCAATTTGGGGGACTAGCGGACTACAATGAGCAGTTCTTC.

This clone is termed large (0.1 to 1%). The chain combines TRBV11-2 with TRBJ2-7; D gene ambiguous. This CDR3 comprises 14 residues. The germline gives CDR1 SGHAT, CDR2 FQNNGV. Deletions cut 0 bases from V and 4 bases from J, with 10 bases between. CDR3 residues: CASSLEAVGYEQYF. CDR3 bases: TGTGCCAGCAGCTTAGAGGCGGTGGGGTACGAGCAGTACTTC.

The chain links TRBV7-2 to TRBJ2-7; D remains ambiguous. Trimming cost V 1 base and J 0 bases, with 10 bases left between them. CDR3 length equals 15 residues. Germline V gene data show CDR1 as SGHTA and CDR2 as FQGNSA. The CDR3: CASSLVASPSYEQYF. CDR3 nucleotides: TGTGCCAGCAGCTTAGTTGCCAGCCCCTCCTACGAGCAGTACTTC.

The chain combines TRBV19 with TRBJ1-5, with a possible D match to TRBD1 (6 bases). The CDR3 is 15 residues long. Germline CDR1 reads LNHDA; CDR2 reads SQIVND (reference sequence). V dropped 2 bases and J dropped 6 bases, with 14 bases sitting between them. CDR3 sequence reads: CASSIISGEGQPQHF. The CDR3 DNA reads TGTGCCAGTAGTATAATTTCAGGGGAAGGTCAGCCCCAGCATTTT.

This chain links TRBV7-2 with TRBJ1-3; D is uncertain. CDR1 and CDR2 (germline): SGHTA, FQGNSA. The CDR3 is 17 amino acids. Trimming took 3 bases from V and 0 from J, leaving 15 bases between them. This CDR3 is CASSFKVGSSSGNTIYF. CDR3 DNA: TGTGCCAGCAGCTTCAAGGTCGGGTCGAGCTCTGGAAACACCATATATTTT.

This chain connects TRBV5-1 to TRBJ2-3; TRBD2 matches 9 bases. Germline V CDR1 and CDR2: SGHRS, YFSETQ. The length of the CDR3 is 16 residues. V lost 0 bases and J lost 6; bases outside the gene matches: 8. CDR3 loop: CASSLGDAGGQDTQYF. The CDR3 DNA sequence: TGCGCCAGCAGCTTGGGTGATGCGGGGGGGCAGGATACGCAGTATTTT.

The chain uses TRBV5-1 and TRBJ2-1, with 7 bases identical to TRBD1. This CDR3 region has 16 residues. CDR1 is SGHRS, CDR2 YFSETQ, per germline. Losses at the gene ends were 3 bases for V and 4 bases for J; bases not matched to a gene: 10. The CDR3 region has the DNA TGCGCCAGCAGCTCTTGGGACAGAAGGGATTACAATGAGCAGTTCTTC. This translates into CASSSWDRRDYNEQFF. Filled out from reference TRBV5-1 and TRBJ2-1, the complete variable domain reads KAGVTQTPRYLIKTRGQQVTLSCSPISGHRSVSWYQQTPGQGLQFLFEYFSETQRNKGNFPGRFSGRQFSNSRSEMNVSTLELGDSALYLCASSSWDRRDYNEQFFGPGTRLTVL.

The rearrangement joins TRBV30 to TRBJ1-2; D uncertain. Germline assignment: CDR1 GTSNPN and CDR2 SVGIG (reference sequence). V dropped 2 bases and J dropped 1 base, with 11 bases sitting between them. The CDR3 sequence is 14 residues long. The CDR3 sequence: CAWSSRNRNYGYTF. The CDR3 region has the DNA TGTGCCTGGAGTTCTCGGAACCGTAACTATGGCTACACCTTC.